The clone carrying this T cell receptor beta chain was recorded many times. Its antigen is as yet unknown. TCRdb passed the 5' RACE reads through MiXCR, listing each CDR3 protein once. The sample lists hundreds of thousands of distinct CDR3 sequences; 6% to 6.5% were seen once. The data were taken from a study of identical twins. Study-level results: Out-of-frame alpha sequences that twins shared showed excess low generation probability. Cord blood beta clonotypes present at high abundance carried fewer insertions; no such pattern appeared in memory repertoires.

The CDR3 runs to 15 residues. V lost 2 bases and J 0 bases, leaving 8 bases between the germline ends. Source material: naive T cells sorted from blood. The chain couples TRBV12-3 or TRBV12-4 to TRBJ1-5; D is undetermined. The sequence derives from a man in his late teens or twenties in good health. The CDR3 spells CASSLRLNSNQPQHF. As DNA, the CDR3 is TGTGCCAGCAGTTTAAGACTGAATAGCAATCAGCCCCAGCATTTT.